What follows are 15 T cell receptor beta chains derived from one specimen sequenced in a study of blood T cells in healthy people across ages. Next came a second PCR, run for roughly 7 to 12 cycles, which used a sample-barcoded 5' primer along with a J-beta primer mix. TCRdb recomputed calls from the 5' RACE reads with MiXCR, one row per CDR3 protein. The sample holds about 680,000 distinct CDR3 sequences; 49% are singletons and the top ten take around 32%. The sample comprised blood. Source of these receptors: a woman aged 55-75 years in good health.

CDR3 region: CASTSLDRGSGYTF. The CDR3 DNA is TGTGCCAGCACCAGCTTGGACAGGGGCTCTGGCTACACCTTC. The chain uses TRBV27 and TRBJ1-2; 9 positions match TRBD1. This CDR3 region has 14 residues. J gave up 7 bases and V 7 bases, and 10 bases lay outside the gene matches. Germline-derived CDR1 and CDR2 are MNHEY and SMNVEV (reference sequence).

This clonotype occurred a few times. This CDR3 is CSALPGESSYNEQFF. CDR3 sequence (DNA): TGCAGTGCCCTCCCCGGCGAAAGCTCCTACAATGAGCAGTTCTTC. The chain is built from TRBV20-1 and TRBJ2-1; D is unclear. Per germline, CDR1 DFQATT and CDR2 SNEGSKA (reference sequence). V was cut by 6 bases and J by 0 bases, with 15 bases left in between. CDR3 length: 15 residues.

The rearrangement links TRBV20-1 to TRBJ2-7, with 8 bases aligning to TRBD2. Germline assignment: CDR1 DFQATT and CDR2 SNEGSKA (reference sequence). The V segment lost 1 base and the J segment 7 bases; nucleotides outside the gene matches: 12. The CDR3 consists of 15 residues. CDR3 DNA sequence: TGCAGTGCTAGAGTTAGCGGGACGGAGTACAATGAGCAGTACTTC. This translates into CSARVSGTEYNEQYF.

This chain joins TRBV20-1 and TRBJ2-7; the match to TRBD2 covers 10 bases. The V gene's germline CDR1 is DFQATT and CDR2 SNEGSKA (reference sequence). This CDR3 region has 15 residues. V lost 5 bases, J lost 0 bases, and 7 bases stayed unmatched. The CDR3 coding sequence is TGCAGTGCTCAGGTTACTAGCGGGATCTCCTACGAGCAGTACTTC. Translating gives CSAQVTSGISYEQYF.

The rearrangement uses TRBV4-3 and TRBJ2-3; D remains ambiguous. CDR3 length: 13 amino acids. In germline, CDR1 is LGHNA, CDR2 YSLEER. V was clipped by 1 base and J by 5 bases, with 7 bases between them. CDR3 residues: CASSQVARDTQYF. DNA for the CDR3: TGCGCCAGCAGCCAAGTTGCGCGAGATACGCAGTATTTT.

This chain joins TRBV4-3 and TRBJ2-4, with a possible D match to TRBD2 (7 bases). Trimming pared 1 base from V and 0 bases from J, leaving 19 bases between. The germline V gene encodes CDR1 LGHNA and CDR2 YSLEER. The CDR3 contains 19 residues. The CDR3: CASSQGTRGRAGAKNIQYF. The CDR3 DNA sequence: TGCGCCAGCAGCCAAGGGACTAGGGGGAGGGCCGGAGCCAAAAACATTCAGTACTTC.

This clonotype appeared a few times. The rearrangement uses TRBV28 and TRBJ2-7; D call uncertain. Germline values: CDR1 MDHEN, CDR2 SYDVKM. This CDR3 is 14 amino acids long. V was trimmed by 3 bases and J by 2 bases, leaving 11 bases between them. CDR3 amino acids: CASSLGQEPYEQYF. Written as DNA, the CDR3 is TGTGCCAGCAGTTTGGGTCAGGAGCCCTACGAGCAGTACTTC.

J is TRBJ2-1 and V is TRBV9; D may be TRBD1 (5 bases). The CDR3 has 12 amino acids. V shed 3 bases and J shed 11 bases, with 12 bases lying between them. Germline V CDR1 and CDR2: SGDLS, YYNGEE. The DNA of the CDR3 is TGTGCCAGCAGCGCAGAGTCGGACAAGCAGTTCTTC. Translation gives CASSAESDKQFF. Using reference TRBV9 and TRBJ2-1 for the parts outside the CDR3, the full variable domain is DSGVTQTPKHLITATGQRVTLRCSPRSGDLSVYWYQQSLDQGLQFLIQYYNGEERAKGNILERFSAQQFPDLHSELNLSSLELGDSALYFCASSAESDKQFFGPGTRLTVL.

A few counts support this clonotype. The chain employs TRBV25-1 and TRBJ2-3; 10 bases map to TRBD2. The J segment lost 2 bases and the V segment lost 4 bases, leaving 6 bases of the junction unmatched. From germline, CDR1 is MGHDK and CDR2 SYGVNS. The CDR3 runs to 16 residues. The CDR3, as DNA: TGTGCCAGCAGTGCAACACTAGCGGGGTCCACAGATACGCAGTATTTT. This codes for CASSATLAGSTDTQYF.

The chain has TRBV6-2 or TRBV6-3 and TRBJ2-3; 9 nucleotides match TRBD2. CDR3 size: 15 residues. J gave up 1 base and V 6 bases, and 5 bases lay outside the gene matches. Germline V gene sequence: CDR1 MNHEY, CDR2 SVGEGT. CDR3 sequence reads: CASRPSGRRTDTQYF. The DNA of the CDR3 is TGTGCCAGCAGGCCAAGCGGGAGGCGCACAGATACGCAGTATTTT.

This clonotype turned up a few times. The rearrangement links TRBV10-3 to TRBJ2-5; D gene ambiguous. This CDR3 has 17 residues. Germline-derived CDR1 and CDR2 are ENHRY and SYGVKD. V was clipped by 0 bases and J by 2 bases, with 16 bases between them. CDR3 sequence: CAISESKSRQKQETQYF. CDR3 sequence (DNA): TGTGCCATCAGTGAGTCGAAGTCAAGACAAAAACAAGAGACCCAGTACTTC.

This clonotype was observed a handful of times. The junction departs from the called germline gene at one end, perhaps through a read error. The chain links TRBV2 to TRBJ2-4; no reliable D call. CDR1 and CDR2 from the germline V gene are SNHLY and FYNNEI. The CDR3 is 14 residues long. CDR3 coding DNA: TGTACCAGCAGTCCTGGGGAAGCCAAAAACATTCAGTACTTC. Its protein is CTSSPGEAKNIQYF.

The V call is TRBV5-1, the J call TRBJ2-3; D possibly corresponds to TRBD2 (5 bases). V lost 5 bases to trimming and J lost 0 bases, with 10 bases between them. The length of the CDR3 is 14 residues. Germline V gene sequence: CDR1 SGHRS, CDR2 YFSETQ. CDR3 loop: CASRSGWSTDTQYF. CDR3 sequence (DNA): TGCGCCAGCAGGTCGGGATGGAGCACAGATACGCAGTATTTT.

This clonotype has a handful of counts. The chain has TRBV29-1 and TRBJ1-2; D ambiguous. V lost 3 bases to trimming and J lost 8 bases, with 7 bases between them. The CDR3 is made up of 10 amino acids. Germline assignment: CDR1 SQVTM and CDR2 ANQGSEA. CDR3 region: CSVDRQGYTF. The CDR3 nucleotides are TGCAGCGTTGACCGCCAGGGCTACACCTTC.

The chain links TRBV7-3 to TRBJ2-5; 7 nucleotides align to TRBD1. The junction had 5 bases not matched to a gene; V was cut back by 4 bases and J by 6 bases. The CDR3 consists of 13 residues. Germline CDR1 SGHTA, CDR2 FQGTGA. CDR3 loop: CASSSRQGQTQYF. The CDR3 DNA reads as TGTGCCAGCAGCTCAAGACAGGGTCAGACCCAGTACTTC.